The 18 T cell receptor beta chains below all came from one sample that was sequenced in a study of blood T cell repertoires in COVID-19. Sequenced by immunoSEQ multiplex PCR; TCRdb stores in-frame clones only, minus some. The sample contains around 270,000 clones, about 80% of which appear only once. The specimen sequenced was peripheral blood. These receptors were obtained from a person between 65 and 80 years old with COVID-19, enrolled during active disease.

This clone has only one observation. CDR3 amino acids: CASSFSGSHGDTQYF. The CDR3 bases are TGTGCCAGCAGCTTTAGCGGGAGCCACGGAGATACGCAGTATTTT. V is TRBV5-4 and J is TRBJ2-3, with 9 bases aligning to TRBD2. Germline V gene lookup returns CDR1 SGHNT and CDR2 YYREEE (reference sequence). V lost 2 bases to trimming and J lost 5 bases; unmatched junction nucleotides: 6. The CDR3 is made up of 15 amino acids.

This rearrangement joins TRBV7-6 to TRBJ2-3; D is unclear. V was trimmed by 1 base and J by 2 bases, leaving 16 bases between them. The length of the CDR3 is 17 residues. Germline V gene lookup returns CDR1 SGHVS and CDR2 FNYEAQ. The CDR3 DNA reads as TGTGCCAGCAGCTTAGAGCGTCCCCGGGTACTCACAGATACGCAGTATTTT. Its translation is CASSLERPRVLTDTQYF.

V is TRBV5-1 and J is TRBJ2-3; 7 positions agree with TRBD2. V shed 0 bases and J 3 bases; nucleotides not matched to a gene: 7. CDR3 length: 16 residues. CDR1 is SGHRS and CDR2 is YFSETQ in the germline V gene. CDR3 residues: CASSLAVSGETDTQYF. CDR3 bases: TGCGCCAGCAGCTTGGCCGTGAGCGGGGAAACAGATACGCAGTATTTT.

This chain uses TRBV19 with TRBJ2-7; a possible D gene is TRBD1 (6 bases). The CDR3 contains 14 residues. Germline V gives CDR1 LNHDA, CDR2 SQIVND (reference sequence). Trimming left V 4 bases short and J 0 bases short, with 10 bases between. Here the CDR3 DNA reads TGTGCCAGTAGTAGAGGGGACATCTCCTACGAGCAGTACTTC. Its translation is CASSRGDISYEQYF.

The genes are TRBV2 and TRBJ1-1, with D possibly TRBD1 on 6 matching bases. The CDR3 consists of 12 residues. Trimming cost V 6 bases and J 3 bases, with 8 bases left between them. Germline V gene lookup returns CDR1 SNHLY and CDR2 FYNNEI. The DNA for the CDR3 is TGTGCCAGCAGCGGGGGGCACACTGAAGCTTTCTTT. Encoded protein: CASSGGHTEAFF. Variable domain in full (rest from reference TRBV2 and TRBJ1-1): EPEVTQTPSHQVTQMGQEVILRCVPISNHLYFYWYRQILGQKVEFLVSFYNNEISEKSEIFDDQFSVERPDGSNFTLKIRSTKLEDSAMYFCASSGGHTEAFFGQGTRLTVV.

The chain links TRBV5-1 to TRBJ2-5; TRBD2 matches at 9 bases. Germline loops: CDR1 SGHRS, CDR2 YFSETQ. The CDR3 spans 15 residues. V lost 2 bases to trimming and J lost 2 bases; unmatched junction nucleotides: 4. CDR3 sequence: CASSFFSGGQETQYF. The CDR3 nucleotides read TGCGCCAGCAGCTTTTTTAGCGGGGGTCAAGAGACCCAGTACTTC.

The chain couples TRBV5-6 to TRBJ2-5; 8 bases match TRBD1. CDR1 and CDR2 (germline): SGHDT, YYEEEE. The J segment lost 10 bases and the V segment lost 4 bases, leaving 9 bases of the junction unmatched. The CDR3 contains 13 residues. The chain's CDR3 is CASSLDRGFVQYF. The CDR3 DNA follows: TGTGCCAGCAGCCTCGACAGGGGATTTGTCCAGTACTTC. The whole variable domain, filled in from reference TRBV5-6 and TRBJ2-5, reads DAGVTQSPTHLIKTRGQQVTLRCSPKSGHDTVSWYQQALGQGPQFIFQYYEEEERQRGNFPDRFSGHQFPNYSSELNVNALLLGDSALYLCASSLDRGFVQYFGPGTRLLVL.

The chain combines TRBV4-1 with TRBJ2-7, with D possibly TRBD1 on 5 matching bases. Trimming took off 2 bases at V and 2 bases at J, with 19 bases between the two ends. CDR3 size: 17 residues. The germline V gene encodes CDR1 MGHRA and CDR2 YSYEKL. CDR3 coding DNA: TGCGCCAGCAGCCAACAGAGCACAGGCCTGACACCCTACGAGCAGTACTTC. Amino acid sequence: CASSQQSTGLTPYEQYF.

The V gene is TRBV18, the J gene TRBJ1-1; D remains unclear. Trimming removed 5 bases at V and 1 base at J, with 8 bases between. Germline V gives CDR1 KGHSH, CDR2 LQKENI. The CDR3 loop spans 13 amino acids. This chain's CDR3 is CASSTNTNTEAFF. The CDR3 region has the DNA TGTGCCAGCTCAACGAACACGAACACTGAAGCTTTCTTT. Full variable domain (outside the CDR3, taken from reference TRBV18 and TRBJ1-1): NAGVMQNPRHLVRRRGQEARLRCSPMKGHSHVYWYRQLPEEGLKFMVYLQKENIIDESGMPKERFSAEFPKEGPSILRIQQVVRGDSAAYFCASSTNTNTEAFFGQGTRLTVV.

V is TRBV12-5 and J is TRBJ2-1; D perhaps matches TRBD2 (5 bases). The CDR3 is 13 residues long. Trimming cost V 3 bases and J 8 bases, with 11 bases left between them. The germline V gene has CDR1 LGHNT and CDR2 FRNRAP. This chain's CDR3 is CASGFRGPHEQFF. The CDR3 DNA reads TGTGCTAGTGGTTTCCGGGGTCCCCATGAGCAGTTCTTC.

This chain links TRBV7-8 with TRBJ1-3, with no clear D. Between the trimmed V and J ends, which lost 4 bases and 0 bases, there was a span of 13 bases. Germline V gene data show CDR1 as SGHVS and CDR2 as FQNEAQ. The CDR3 runs 16 residues. CDR3 sequence: CASSYFREASGNTIYF. Here the CDR3 DNA reads TGTGCCAGCAGCTACTTCCGGGAGGCCTCTGGAAACACCATATATTTT.

The J gene is TRBJ2-7, the V gene TRBV7-9; 10 bases are a match to TRBD2. This CDR3 comprises 14 residues. The germline V gene encodes CDR1 SEHNR and CDR2 FQNEAQ (reference sequence). After removal of 6 bases from V and 3 bases from J, the junction contained 5 bases not matched to a gene. CDR3 sequence reads: CASRPAGGNYEQYF. DNA of the CDR3: TGTGCCAGCAGACCAGCGGGGGGGAACTACGAGCAGTACTTC.

The chain has TRBV6-2 or TRBV6-3 and TRBJ1-5; a possible D gene is TRBD1 (6 bases). Germline lookup yields CDR1 MNHEY and CDR2 SVGEGT. The germline V and J ends were trimmed by 5 bases and 4 bases, with 30 bases remaining between them. The CDR3 totals 20 residues. The CDR3 is CASSDRIGKRGGPVNQPQHF. CDR3 nucleotides: TGTGCCAGCAGTGACAGGATCGGGAAAAGAGGGGGTCCAGTAAATCAGCCCCAGCATTTT.

The chain links TRBV3-1 (or the pseudogene TRBV3-2) to TRBJ2-3; TRBD2 matches at 9 bases. CDR1 and CDR2 from the germline V gene are LGHDT and YNNKEL (reference sequence). V trimming: 0 bases; J trimming: 11 bases; junction bases outside the gene matches: 9. The CDR3 totals 15 residues. CDR3 in DNA: TGTGCCAGCAGCCAAGATCGCGTTAGCGGGGGTTTGCAGTATTTT. Translation gives CASSQDRVSGGLQYF.

J is TRBJ2-3 and V is TRBV29-1; 10 bases align to TRBD1. The V segment lost 7 bases and the J segment 4 bases; nucleotides outside the gene matches: 5. This CDR3 spans 13 amino acids. The germline V gene encodes CDR1 SQVTM and CDR2 ANQGSEA. CDR3 nucleotide sequence: TGCAGCGCAGCCGGGACAGGGGCAGATACGCAGTATTTT. Its protein product is CSAAGTGADTQYF.

The chain employs TRBV4-3 and TRBJ1-6, with no clear D. In germline, CDR1 is LGHNA, CDR2 YSLEER. V gave up 2 bases and J gave up 6 bases, with 11 bases separating them. This CDR3 has 15 residues. CDR3 residues: CASSQTARLNSPLHF. CDR3 in DNA: TGCGCCAGCAGCCAAACTGCCCGCCTTAATTCACCCCTCCACTTT.

This sequence joins TRBV5-1 and TRBJ2-7; D remains unclear. V lost 5 bases and J lost 6, with 12 bases in between. Germline loops: CDR1 SGHRS, CDR2 YFSETQ. CDR3 length: 12 amino acids. The CDR3 nucleotides read TGCGCCAGCAGGACTCCTCTGGGCGAGCAGTACTTC. It is translated as CASRTPLGEQYF.

The chain uses TRBV2 and TRBJ2-1, with TRBD2 identical over 8 bases. V was pared by 0 bases and J by 4 bases, with 5 bases of the junction left unmatched. CDR3 size: 16 residues. CDR1 and CDR2 (germline): SNHLY, FYNNEI. In DNA form, the CDR3 reads TGTGCCAGCAGTGAAGCGGTAATAGCGGGGTACAATGAGCAGTTCTTC. It specifies CASSEAVIAGYNEQFF.